The 6 T cell receptor beta chains listed next were all sequenced from one sample in a study of blood T cell repertoires in COVID-19. Data came from immunoSEQ multiplex PCR; TCRdb stores just in-frame clones and leaves some out. Of more than 15,000 clones listed, about 90% are singletons. The sample was peripheral blood. All receptors come from a human donor in a cohort sampled during active COVID-19.

The chain joins TRBV6-2 or TRBV6-3 to TRBJ1-2; D not resolved. This CDR3 comprises 12 residues. Germline CDR1 and CDR2: MNHEY and SVGEGT. Trimming cost V 4 bases and J 3 bases, with 6 bases left between them. Written as DNA, the CDR3 is TGTGCCAGCAGTTTGGCGGACTATGGCTACACCTTC. This sequence encodes CASSLADYGYTF.

V usage is TRBV6-5 and J usage is TRBJ1-4, with D perhaps TRBD1 (6 bases). The CDR3 is 14 amino acids. The germline gives CDR1 MNHEY, CDR2 SVGAGI. The germline V and J ends were trimmed by 2 bases and 5 bases, with 9 bases remaining between them. The CDR3 spells CASSYGGTNEKLFF. CDR3 in DNA: TGTGCCAGCAGTTACGGGGGCACGAATGAAAAACTGTTTTTT.

The chain links TRBV9 to TRBJ2-7; 8 nucleotides match TRBD2. Germline CDR1 SGDLS, CDR2 YYNGEE. The junction had 4 bases not matched to a gene; V was cut back by 0 bases and J by 5 bases. CDR3 length equals 14 residues. CDR3 coding DNA: TGTGCCAGCAGCGTAGAGGAGCGGGGGAACGAGCAGTACTTC. Encoded protein: CASSVEERGNEQYF.

The chain's CDR3 is CASSPLSGDYNEQFF. CDR3 bases: TGTGCCAGCAGCCCCCTTAGCGGAGACTACAATGAGCAGTTCTTC. The rearrangement joins TRBV11-3 to TRBJ2-1; TRBD2 might be the D (6 bases). Trimming removed 5 bases from V and 3 bases from J, with 14 bases in between. This CDR3 comprises 15 residues. CDR1 and CDR2 from the germline V gene are SGHNT and YENEEA.

The V call is TRBV4-3, the J call TRBJ1-4; 12 nucleotides agree with TRBD1. This CDR3 spans 17 amino acids. Germline values: CDR1 LGHNA, CDR2 YSLEER. V lost 6 bases, J lost 3 bases, and 8 bases stayed unmatched. In nucleotides, the CDR3 is TGCGCCAGCAGTCCAAGGGGACAGGGGGCGTCTAATGAAAAACTGTTTTTT. As protein: CASSPRGQGASNEKLFF.

The chain is built from TRBV11-2 and TRBJ2-1; 12 bases align to TRBD2. J lost 8 bases, V lost 5 bases, and 19 bases had no gene match. CDR3 length equals 19 residues. Germline loops: CDR1 SGHAT, CDR2 FQNNGV. CDR3 residues: CASSRLQGARTSGTDEQFF. The CDR3 nucleotides are TGTGCCAGCAGCCGCCTCCAGGGGGCGCGGACTAGCGGGACTGATGAGCAGTTCTTC.